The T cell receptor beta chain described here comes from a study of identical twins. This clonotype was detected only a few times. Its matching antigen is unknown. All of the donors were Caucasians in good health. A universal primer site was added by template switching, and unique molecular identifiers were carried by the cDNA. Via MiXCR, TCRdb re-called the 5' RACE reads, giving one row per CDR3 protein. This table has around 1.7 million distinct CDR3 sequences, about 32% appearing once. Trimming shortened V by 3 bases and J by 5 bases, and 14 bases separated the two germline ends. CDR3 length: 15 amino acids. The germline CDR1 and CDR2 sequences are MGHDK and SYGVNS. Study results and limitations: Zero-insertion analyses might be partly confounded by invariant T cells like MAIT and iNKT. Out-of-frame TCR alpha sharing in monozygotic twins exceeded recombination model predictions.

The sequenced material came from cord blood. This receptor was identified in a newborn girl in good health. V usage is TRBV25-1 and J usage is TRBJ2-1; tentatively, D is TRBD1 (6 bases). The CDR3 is CASSDGGADDNEQFF. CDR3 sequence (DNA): TGTGCCAGCAGTGATGGGGGCGCGGATGACAATGAGCAGTTCTTC.